This is a list of T cell receptor beta chains from one sample in a study of Graves' ophthalmopathy and Graves' hyperthyroidism. TCRdb reanalysed the multiplex PCR reads using MiXCR and keeps one entry per CDR3 protein. The sample carries under 350,000 distinct CDR3 sequences, roughly 16% recorded once. Specimen: peripheral blood. The receptors stem from an adult man with Graves' ophthalmopathy. Each CDR3 is given with its conserved first and last residue. D genes are given only for firm matches. Clone size is not always given. Where it is, it says once, few, many or a class for expanded clones.

V	J	size	D	CDR3	DNA
TRBV20-1	TRBJ2-5	many	TRBD2	CSAGRDYVGWKTQYF	TGCAGTGCTGGCCGGGACTACGTTGGTTGGAAGACCCAGTACTTC
TRBV30	TRBJ2-5	many	TRBD2	CAWTRSRETYF	TGTGCCTGGACCCGGTCGCGGGAGACATACTTC
TRBV6-1	TRBJ2-5	-	-	CASSEGNRDQETQYF	TGTGCCAGCAGTGAAGGTAACAGGGACCAAGAGACCCAGTACTTC
TRBV6-5	TRBJ1-1	many	-	CASSYSGSMNTEAFF	TGTGCCAGCAGTTACTCAGGCAGCATGAACACTGAAGCTTTCTTT
TRBV7-2	TRBJ2-7	many	TRBD1	CASIPTLTGGGEQYF	TGTGCCAGCATTCCCACCTTGACAGGGGGGGGGGAGCAGTACTTC
TRBV6-2/TRBV6-3	TRBJ1-5	many	-	CASSYGGNYNQLQHF	TGTGCCAGCAGTTATGGGGGAAACTACAATCAGCTCCAGCATTTT
TRBV30	TRBJ2-2	-	-	CAWSAFGELFF	TGTGCCTGGTCGGCCTTCGGGGAGCTGTTCTTT
TRBV4-1	TRBJ1-6	many	-	CASSQEAPKSYSPLHF	TGCGCCAGCAGCCAAGAGGCCCCGAAGTCATATTCACCCCTCCACTTT
TRBV7-6	TRBJ2-5	many	-	CASSSTQQETQYF	TGTGCCAGCAGCTCTACACAACAAGAGACCCAGTACTTC
TRBV15	TRBJ2-5	many	TRBD1	CATSGSGQGVQYF	TGTGCCACCAGCGGATCGGGACAGGGTGTCCAGTACTTC
TRBV20-1	TRBJ1-5	many	-	CSASKWSAYQPQHF	TGCAGTGCTAGTAAATGGTCCGCATATCAGCCCCAGCATTTT
TRBV6-1	TRBJ2-7	-	TRBD1	CASMGTGARSEQYF	TGTGCCAGCATGGGGACAGGGGCCCGGAGCGAGCAGTACTTC
TRBV12-3/TRBV12-4	TRBJ1-1	-	-	CASAPSAGEGSTEAFF	TGTGCCAGCGCGCCTAGTGCCGGGGAGGGTTCTACTGAAGCTTTCTTT
TRBV15	TRBJ1-2	many	-	CATSRQGIDYGYTF	TGTGCCACCAGCAGACAGGGGATAGACTATGGCTACACCTTC
TRBV14	TRBJ1-6	many	TRBD1	CASSPRFDETGLNSPLHF	TGTGCCAGCAGCCCCCGATTTGATGAGACAGGGTTAAATTCACCCCTCCACTTT